This T cell receptor beta chain came from a study of T cell repertoires in cytomegalovirus infection (dated by TCRdb to between 2018 and 2021). In the study overall: The HLA type of each donor mattered for the analysis, because public TCR beta signatures pointed to carriage of CMV infection along with the matching HLA type. On the study overall, not on this receptor specifically: In the ex vivo response, HLA-C-restricted CMV-specific TCR beta clonotypes were dominant, and in two of eight donors the single most frequent clonotype came from this HLA-C-restricted group. In both this cohort and an independent approximately 370-donor cohort, the cumulative frequency of public TCR beta family members distinguished carriers of CMV infection plus the relevant HLA type.

A distance of 18 bases separates the germline ends of V and J, which lose 6 bases and 4 bases respectively. The CDR3 has 15 amino acids, counting the end cysteine and phenylalanine. The only DNA kept is the CDR3, 45 bases in frame from the first base. The germline V gene yields MDHEN for CDR1 and SYDVKM for CDR2. This sample was sequenced with an Illumina HiSeq 1500. The raw public data were reprocessed by TCRdb itself: fastp quality trimming at Q25, MiXCR clonotype calling, in-frame beta chains only. Merged by CDR3 protein, the rows form single entries marked with the most common genes and DNA. The sample table holds under 200,000 distinct CDR3 sequences, of which roughly 9% were seen once. Of the sample, approximately 4.6% falls within the top ten clones. With respect to this clonotype: This receptor's antigen is unknown. No clone much larger than this one lies a single base away; base qualities are absent.

Sequenced input: PBMCs. The receptor's source is a human donor in good health (CMV status not recorded). Some clones in this sample may be carry-over from other donors' samples. This chain is built from TRBV28 and TRBJ1-2; TRBD1 is a weak D gene call, 6 bases matching. Here the CDR3 is given as CASSPRTSGAYGYTF. The nucleotides are TGTGCCAGCAGCCCCCGGACATCAGGGGCCTATGGCTACACCTTC.